Below are 28 T cell receptor beta chains sequenced from a single sample in a study of cytomegalovirus exposure and HLA in healthy donors. Primers included in the PCR were 60 Vbeta and 13 Jbeta primers. TCRdb keeps only in-frame clones here, not all; method: immunoSEQ multiplex PCR. The sample holds roughly 100,000 clones; around 70% are singletons and the top ten take approximately 1.2%. The source material was PBMCs. These receptors were obtained from a man aged 35 to 55 in good health and CMV-seronegative.

J is TRBJ2-3 and V is TRBV6-5; a weak D match, TRBD2 (6 bases). Germline assignment: CDR1 MNHEY and CDR2 SVGAGI. The CDR3 is made up of 14 amino acids. V lost 2 bases to trimming and J lost 6 bases, with 12 bases between them. The CDR3: CASSYVMAGDTQYF. CDR3 sequence (DNA): TGTGCCAGCAGTTACGTAATGGCGGGGGATACGCAGTATTTT.

This clone was seen only a few times. The gene calls are TRBV6-1 and TRBJ2-5; a weak D match, TRBD1 (6 bases). The J call may be faulty, since TRBJ2-7 better matches the DNA end. This CDR3 contains 14 residues. In germline, CDR1 is MNHNS, CDR2 SASEGT. The CDR3: CASSEADSSYEQYF. DNA for the CDR3: TGTGCCAGCAGTGAAGCGGACAGCTCCTACGAGCAGTACTTC.

V is TRBV5-1 and J is TRBJ2-3; 8 bases are shared with TRBD2. This CDR3 has 18 amino acids. With V trimmed by 0 bases and J by 0 bases, 9 bases remained unmatched. Germline loops: CDR1 SGHRS, CDR2 YFSETQ. The CDR3, as DNA: TGCGCCAGCAGCTTGGCCATGGCTAGCGGGTTTAGCACAGATACGCAGTATTTT. As protein: CASSLAMASGFSTDTQYF.

The chain combines TRBV6-5 with TRBJ2-7; 10 bases align to TRBD1. The V segment lost 0 bases and the J segment 5 bases; nucleotides outside the gene matches: 1. The CDR3 is 14 residues long. Germline V gene data show CDR1 as MNHEY and CDR2 as SVGAGI. This chain's CDR3 is CASSYSGTGDEQYF. The CDR3 DNA sequence: TGTGCCAGCAGTTACTCAGGGACAGGGGACGAGCAGTACTTC.

The chain is built from TRBV4-1 and TRBJ2-7; 7 bases agree with TRBD1. The length of the CDR3 is 13 residues. With V trimmed by 4 bases and J by 6 bases, 6 bases remained unmatched. Germline CDR1 MGHRA, CDR2 YSYEKL. CDR3 protein: CASSPPRQGEQYF. The CDR3 DNA sequence: TGCGCCAGCAGCCCCCCCCGACAGGGCGAGCAGTACTTC.

The chain combines TRBV10-3 with TRBJ2-7, with 9 bases identical to TRBD2. The trim removed 4 bases at V and 2 bases at J, leaving 3 bases unmatched. The CDR3 is 14 residues long. Germline V lookup: CDR1 ENHRY, CDR2 SYGVKD. CDR3 sequence (DNA): TGTGCCATCAGTGGAGCTAGCGGGGCCTACGAGCAGTACTTC. This encodes CAISGASGAYEQYF.

The chain recombines TRBV27 with TRBJ2-7; 7 bases match TRBD2. This CDR3 has 15 amino acids. V lost 4 bases, J lost 3 bases, and 9 bases stayed unmatched. Germline values: CDR1 MNHEY, CDR2 SMNVEV (reference sequence). CDR3 sequence: CASSSSGTDGYEQYF. The CDR3 DNA reads as TGTGCCAGCAGTTCGAGCGGGACTGACGGCTACGAGCAGTACTTC.

The chain carries TRBV4-1 and TRBJ1-1; D is perhaps TRBD1 (5 bases). Trimming took 4 bases from V and 0 from J, leaving 12 bases between them. The CDR3 runs to 15 residues. Germline assignment: CDR1 MGHRA and CDR2 YSYEKL. The CDR3 coding sequence is TGCGCCAGCAGCCTGCAGGGTACCATGAACACTGAAGCTTTCTTT. The encoded protein is CASSLQGTMNTEAFF.

The chain links TRBV5-1 to TRBJ2-1; D is perhaps TRBD1 or TRBD2 (6 bases each). The length of the CDR3 is 14 residues. Per the germline V gene, CDR1 is SGHRS and CDR2 is YFSETQ. Trimming left V 4 bases short and J 7 bases short, with 15 bases between. The CDR3: CASSLGQRGNEQFF. The DNA of the CDR3 is TGCGCCAGCAGCCTGGGACAACGGGGGAATGAGCAGTTCTTC. Variable domain in full (rest from reference TRBV5-1 and TRBJ2-1): KAGVTQTPRYLIKTRGQQVTLSCSPISGHRSVSWYQQTPGQGLQFLFEYFSETQRNKGNFPGRFSGRQFSNSRSEMNVSTLELGDSALYLCASSLGQRGNEQFFGPGTRLTVL.

The chain carries TRBV30 and TRBJ2-5, with 9 nucleotides matching TRBD2. TRBJ2-7 matches the DNA end more closely, so the J call is doubtful. The CDR3 has 15 amino acids. The germline gives CDR1 GTSNPN, CDR2 SVGIG (reference sequence). The CDR3 bases are TGTGCCTGGAGTCTAGCGGGACCCCCCACTTACGAGCAGTACTTC. It translates to CAWSLAGPPTYEQYF.

The chain links TRBV20-1 to TRBJ2-7; D is uncertain. This CDR3 contains 11 residues. The V gene lost 4 bases and the J gene lost 4 bases, with 8 bases spanning the gap. Germline CDR1 and CDR2: DFQATT and SNEGSKA (reference sequence). CDR3 residues: CSATERYEQYF. The CDR3 nucleotides read TGCAGTGCTACTGAGAGGTACGAGCAGTACTTC.

The chain is built from TRBV4-1 and TRBJ2-7; 10 nucleotides agree with TRBD1. Germline CDR1 MGHRA, CDR2 YSYEKL. This CDR3 is built from 15 residues. Trimming took 3 bases from V and 4 from J; bases not matched to a gene: 6. This CDR3 is CASSHQPGQGYEQYF. CDR3 DNA: TGCGCCAGCAGCCACCAACCGGGACAGGGGTACGAGCAGTACTTC.

The J gene is TRBJ1-5, the V gene TRBV4-1, with TRBD1 matching over 10 bases. Per the germline V gene, CDR1 is MGHRA and CDR2 is YSYEKL. The CDR3 sequence is 16 residues long. The trim removed 4 bases at V and 0 bases at J, leaving 3 bases unmatched. This CDR3 reads CASSRGQGDSNQPQHF. CDR3 in DNA: TGCGCCAGCAGCCGCGGACAGGGGGATAGCAATCAGCCCCAGCATTTT.

V is TRBV25-1 and J is TRBJ1-2, with D unclear. The CDR3 has 11 residues. Germline CDR1 reads MGHDK; CDR2 reads SYGVNS. V lost 5 bases to trimming and J lost 2 bases, with 3 bases between them. CDR3 coding DNA: TGTGCCAGCAGTCTAAACTATGGCTACACCTTC. As protein: CASSLNYGYTF.

V and J are TRBV7-6 and TRBJ1-1; D possibly corresponds to TRBD1 (6 bases). The V gene's germline CDR1 is SGHVS and CDR2 FNYEAQ. This CDR3 comprises 13 residues. Trimming shortened V by 1 base and J by 7 bases, and 10 bases separated the two germline ends. CDR3 DNA: TGTGCCAGCAGCTTAGATGGCAGGGGTGAAGCTTTCTTT. This encodes CASSLDGRGEAFF.

This clone showed up just once. The chain uses TRBV5-1 and TRBJ1-4; maybe TRBD1 (5 bases). The germline CDR1 and CDR2 sequences are SGHRS and YFSETQ. The V end was cut by 0 bases, the J end by 5 bases, with 11 bases between. CDR3 length equals 15 residues. This CDR3 reads CASSLVAGRNEKLFF. CDR3 sequence (DNA): TGCGCCAGCAGCTTGGTCGCGGGGCGGAATGAAAAACTGTTTTTT.

The rearrangement joins TRBV9 to TRBJ2-7; 10 bases are a match to TRBD2. Germline CDR1 and CDR2: SGDLS and YYNGEE. This CDR3 is 15 amino acids long. The V and J ends lost 4 bases and 7 bases, in that order; junction bases with no gene match: 11. The CDR3 sequence is CASSQRPSGGGEQYF. DNA of the CDR3: TGTGCCAGCAGCCAGAGGCCTAGCGGGGGTGGGGAGCAGTACTTC. The whole variable domain, remainder taken from reference TRBV9 and TRBJ2-7, is DSGVTQTPKHLITATGQRVTLRCSPRSGDLSVYWYQQSLDQGLQFLIQYYNGEERAKGNILERFSAQQFPDLHSELNLSSLELGDSALYFCASSQRPSGGGEQYFGPGTRLTVT.

This clone was found a few times. The germline gene is not matched at one end of the junction; a read error may be the cause. CDR3 in amino acids: CASSLGGGGAYEQYF. The CDR3 DNA reads TGTGCTAGCAGCTTAGGGGGCGGGGGGGCCTACGAGCAGTACTTC. This rearrangement joins TRBV7-7 to TRBJ2-7, with 9 bases lining up with TRBD2. The germline V gene has CDR1 SSHAT and CDR2 FNYEAQ (reference sequence). The CDR3 runs to 15 residues.

V and J are TRBV10-2 and TRBJ2-7, with 7 nucleotides matching TRBD1. J gave up 1 base and V 2 bases, and 2 bases lay outside the gene matches. The CDR3 is 14 residues long. Germline lookup yields CDR1 WSHSY and CDR2 SAAADI. The CDR3 is CASSERQGSYEQYF. The CDR3, as DNA: TGCGCCAGCAGTGAGAGACAGGGATCCTACGAGCAGTACTTC.

This clone occurred once. This chain joins TRBV7-2 and TRBJ2-1, with TRBD2 matching over 9 bases. V shed 3 bases and J 4 bases; nucleotides not matched to a gene: 4. Germline CDR1 is SGHTA and CDR2 is FQGNSA. CDR3 length: 15 residues. CDR3 residues: CASSFPLAGYNEQFF. For the CDR3, the DNA is TGTGCCAGCAGCTTCCCCCTAGCGGGGTACAATGAGCAGTTCTTC.

The chain is built from TRBV5-1 and TRBJ1-4, with 7 positions matching TRBD1. J lost 7 bases, V lost 0 bases, and 9 bases had no gene match. The CDR3 spans 16 residues. Germline V gives CDR1 SGHRS, CDR2 YFSETQ. The CDR3 DNA is TGCGCCAGCAGCTTGGGACAGGGAAGTGGAGGTGAAAAACTGTTTTTT. Translating it yields CASSLGQGSGGEKLFF.

The chain uses TRBV9 and TRBJ1-6; the D gene is possibly TRBD1 (5 bases). The germline V gene encodes CDR1 SGDLS and CDR2 YYNGEE. The V end was cut by 3 bases, the J end by 6 bases, with 10 bases between. This CDR3 is 14 amino acids long. The CDR3 bases are TGTGCCAGCAGCGCACCTGGGGCTAATTCACCCCTCCACTTT. Its translation: CASSAPGANSPLHF. Combining the CDR3 with reference TRBV9 and TRBJ1-6 gives the whole variable domain DSGVTQTPKHLITATGQRVTLRCSPRSGDLSVYWYQQSLDQGLQFLIQYYNGEERAKGNILERFSAQQFPDLHSELNLSSLELGDSALYFCASSAPGANSPLHFGNGTRLTVT.

This chain connects TRBV6-1 to TRBJ2-2; perhaps TRBD2 as D (5 bases). Germline CDR1 is MNHNS and CDR2 is SASEGT. The CDR3 spans 12 residues. Trimming removed 6 bases from V and 5 bases from J, with 7 bases in between. CDR3 in amino acids: CASRSGTGELFF. The DNA for the CDR3 is TGTGCCAGCAGGAGCGGAACCGGGGAGCTGTTTTTT.

This clone was recorded only once. This chain links TRBV29-1 with TRBJ1-5, with 10 bases identical to TRBD1. The germline CDR1 and CDR2 sequences are SQVTM and ANQGSEA. CDR3 length equals 14 residues. Trimming at V came to 3 bases and at J to 7 bases, leaving 6 bases not matched to a gene. CDR3 sequence: CSVEGTGAGQPQHF. The CDR3 region has the DNA TGCAGCGTTGAGGGGACAGGGGCGGGCCAGCCCCAGCATTTT.

In its sample, this clone was seen a few times. The CDR3 loop reads CASIGRIWANEQFF. CDR3 coding DNA: TGTGCCAGCATTGGCCGAATTTGGGCCAATGAGCAGTTCTTC. The chain links TRBV2 to TRBJ2-1; D unclear. With 7 bases removed from V and 6 bases from J, the gap between germline ends came to 16 bases. This CDR3 is 14 amino acids long. Germline lookup yields CDR1 SNHLY and CDR2 FYNNEI.

This clone has just a few counts. The CDR3 is CASRPRVYLWTQYF. CDR3 DNA: TGTGCCAGCAGGCCCCGGGTCTACCTCTGGACCCAGTACTTC. The J gene is TRBJ2-5, the V gene TRBV27; no firm D call. Germline V gene sequence: CDR1 MNHEY, CDR2 SMNVEV (reference sequence). V was trimmed by 6 bases and J by 7 bases, leaving 18 bases between them. The CDR3 loop spans 14 amino acids.

The chain uses TRBV5-4 and TRBJ1-1, with D possibly matching TRBD1 (6 bases). Germline lookup yields CDR1 SGHNT and CDR2 YYREEE (reference sequence). The CDR3 consists of 14 residues. Between the trimmed V and J ends, which lost 5 bases and 0 bases, there was a span of 11 bases. The CDR3 sequence is CASRLGGMNTEAFF. CDR3 DNA sequence: TGTGCCAGCAGACTAGGGGGAATGAACACTGAAGCTTTCTTT.

This chain joins TRBV4-1 and TRBJ2-1, with D perhaps TRBD1 (5 bases). Germline CDR1 reads MGHRA; CDR2 reads YSYEKL. V gave up 3 bases and J gave up 6 bases, with 9 bases separating them. This CDR3 is 13 amino acids long. Here the CDR3 reads CASSHIGANEQFF. CDR3 DNA sequence: TGCGCCAGCAGCCATATAGGGGCCAATGAGCAGTTCTTC.